The 17 T cell receptor beta chains listed next were all sequenced from one sample in a study of T cell changes during pregnancy in multiple sclerosis. The repertoire was sequenced with immunoSEQ multiplex PCR; TCRdb's copy has only in-frame clones and lacks some. The sample consists of some 100,000 clones, approximately 94% of them appearing once. The material sequenced was peripheral blood, taken in the second trimester of pregnancy. Receptor source: a female donor with multiple sclerosis, enrolled in a pregnancy study.

The chain carries TRBV27 and TRBJ1-2; unclear D gene. The length of the CDR3 is 14 residues. V lost 6 bases and J lost 8, with 19 bases in between. Germline CDR1 MNHEY, CDR2 SMNVEV (reference sequence). As DNA, the CDR3 is TGTGCCAGCAGGGACCAGCTCATGGGAGGAGGCTACACCTTC. Its translation: CASRDQLMGGGYTF.

The chain recombines TRBV11-2 with TRBJ2-2; 7 nucleotides match TRBD2. The CDR3 extends over 15 amino acids. Germline V lookup: CDR1 SGHAT, CDR2 FQNNGV. After removal of 5 bases from V and 3 bases from J, the junction contained 6 bases not matched to a gene. CDR3 loop: CASSPPGRDTGELFF. CDR3 bases: TGTGCCAGCAGCCCACCAGGGAGGGACACCGGGGAGCTGTTTTTT.

The chain links TRBV19 to TRBJ2-3; D possibly corresponds to TRBD1 (6 bases). This CDR3 spans 14 amino acids. Germline V gene lookup returns CDR1 LNHDA and CDR2 SQIVND (reference sequence). V was shortened by 4 bases and J by 9 bases, with 17 bases between the two germline ends. CDR3 sequence (DNA): TGTGCCAGTAGTACGTCTTGGATCACAGGGACGCAGTATTTT. Encoded protein: CASSTSWITGTQYF.

The chain carries TRBV14 and TRBJ1-1; tentatively, D is TRBD1 (6 bases). Germline values: CDR1 SGHDN, CDR2 FVKESK. The CDR3 is made up of 14 amino acids. V gave up 1 base and J gave up 1 base, with 7 bases separating them. This CDR3 is CASSQVGQNTEAFF. The CDR3 DNA follows: TGTGCCAGCAGCCAAGTGGGACAGAACACTGAAGCTTTCTTT.

The chain combines TRBV6-1 with TRBJ1-5; maybe TRBD1 (5 bases). With 0 bases removed from V and 0 bases from J, the gap between germline ends came to 12 bases. The CDR3 loop spans 17 amino acids. Germline CDR1 and CDR2: MNHNS and SASEGT. In DNA, the CDR3 is TGTGCCAGCAGTGAAGCGCCCCAGGGCTATAGCAATCAGCCCCAGCATTTT. Its protein product is CASSEAPQGYSNQPQHF.

The table lists this clone with a few counts. A read error may produce the germline difference seen at one junction end. For the CDR3, the DNA is TGTGCCAGTAGTATAGGCCCGAACTCAGGGAACGCCGGGGAGCTGTTTTTT. It is translated as CASSIGPNSGNAGELFF. This chain links TRBV19 with TRBJ2-2; perhaps TRBD1 as D (5 bases). Germline values: CDR1 LNHDA, CDR2 SQIVND (reference sequence). The length of the CDR3 is 17 residues.

The chain is built from TRBV15 and TRBJ1-2; 8 bases fit TRBD1. The CDR3 runs 17 residues. V lost 0 bases to trimming and J lost 2 bases; unmatched junction nucleotides: 8. Germline assignment: CDR1 LNHNV and CDR2 YYDKDF (reference sequence). The CDR3 DNA reads TGTGCCACCAGCAGAGATCTGCAGGGGGCTTCCAACTATGGCTACACCTTC. It translates to CATSRDLQGASNYGYTF. Based on the CDR3 plus reference TRBV15 and TRBJ1-2, the full variable domain is DAMVIQNPRYQVTQFGKPVTLSCSQTLNHNVMYWYQQKSSQAPKLLFHYYDKDFNNEADTPDNFQSRRPNTSFCFLDIRSPGLGDTAMYLCATSRDLQGASNYGYTFGSGTRLTVV.

The chain has TRBV11-3 and TRBJ2-5; a weak D match, TRBD2 (6 bases). The CDR3 consists of 15 residues. CDR1 and CDR2 (germline): SGHNT, YENEEA. Trimming pared 0 bases from V and 1 base from J, leaving 9 bases between. The CDR3 here is CASSLDGLSQETQYF. The CDR3 coding sequence is TGTGCCAGCAGCTTAGATGGACTAAGCCAAGAGACCCAGTACTTC.

This chain connects TRBV6-5 to TRBJ2-6, with D unresolved. The V end was cut by 4 bases, the J end by 5 bases, with 9 bases between. Germline assignment: CDR1 MNHEY and CDR2 SVGAGI. The CDR3 loop spans 14 amino acids. CDR3 in amino acids: CASSSQTRANVLTF. In nucleotides, the CDR3 is TGTGCCAGCAGTTCCCAGACAAGGGCCAACGTCCTGACTTTC.

The chain has TRBV19 and TRBJ1-1, with TRBD1 identical over 9 bases. V lost 3 bases and J lost 9; bases outside the gene matches: 8. The CDR3 spans 14 residues. Germline V gene lookup returns CDR1 LNHDA and CDR2 SQIVND (reference sequence). CDR3 loop: CASSIPSGTGKAFF. In DNA form, the CDR3 reads TGTGCCAGTAGTATCCCCTCCGGGACAGGGAAAGCTTTCTTT.

The chain combines TRBV11-2 with TRBJ2-7; 7 nucleotides match TRBD1. Per germline, CDR1 SGHAT and CDR2 FQNNGV. The J segment lost 2 bases and the V segment lost 5 bases, leaving 6 bases of the junction unmatched. This CDR3 region has 14 residues. CDR3 in amino acids: CASSPRQGTYEQYF. The DNA of the CDR3 is TGTGCCAGCAGCCCGAGACAGGGAACCTACGAGCAGTACTTC.

The rearrangement uses TRBV5-6 and TRBJ1-4; 8 bases align to TRBD1. Germline CDR1 and CDR2: SGHDT and YYEEEE. V shed 4 bases and J 4 bases; nucleotides not matched to a gene: 3. The CDR3 runs 14 residues. CDR3 amino acids: CASSRTGFNEKLFF. The CDR3 bases are TGTGCCAGCAGCCGGACAGGGTTTAATGAAAAACTGTTTTTT.

J is TRBJ2-3 and V is TRBV7-2; D perhaps matches TRBD2 (6 bases). The V gene lost 3 bases and the J gene lost 4 bases, with 11 bases spanning the gap. The CDR3 has 14 residues. Germline V gene data show CDR1 as SGHTA and CDR2 as FQGNSA. The CDR3 here is CASSLGGRSDTQYF. The CDR3, as DNA: TGTGCCAGCAGCTTGGGGGGAAGATCAGATACGCAGTATTTT.

The rearrangement links TRBV6-1 to TRBJ2-4; D is perhaps TRBD2 (5 bases). The CDR3 spans 13 residues. With 3 bases removed from V and 8 bases from J, the gap between germline ends came to 11 bases. Germline assignment: CDR1 MNHNS and CDR2 SASEGT. CDR3 region: CASSERGLDIQYF. The CDR3 nucleotides read TGTGCCAGCAGTGAGAGAGGGTTGGACATTCAGTACTTC.

This chain joins TRBV6-5 and TRBJ1-2; perhaps TRBD1 as D (5 bases). The V and J ends lost 2 bases and 8 bases respectively, with 18 bases between them. This CDR3 has 15 residues. Germline CDR1 and CDR2: MNHEY and SVGAGI. The CDR3 loop is CASSYVTGGGGGYTF. CDR3 nucleotide sequence: TGTGCCAGCAGTTACGTGACGGGCGGGGGGGGAGGCTACACCTTC.

This clone was detected only once. This chain links TRBV19 with TRBJ1-6, with 8 bases identical to TRBD1. The CDR3 length is 14 residues. CDR1 is LNHDA and CDR2 is SQIVND in the germline V gene (reference sequence). Trimming at V came to 0 bases and at J to 8 bases, leaving 0 bases not matched to a gene. The CDR3 DNA reads as TGTGCCAGTAGTATAGAGGACAGGGATTCACCCCTCCACTTT. Translation: CASSIEDRDSPLHF.

The rearrangement links TRBV25-1 to TRBJ2-3; D call uncertain. With 4 bases removed from V and 0 bases from J, the gap between germline ends came to 5 bases. Germline CDR1 is MGHDK and CDR2 is SYGVNS. The CDR3 is made up of 13 amino acids. In DNA, the CDR3 is TGTGCCAGCAGTGGGCAGAGCACAGATACGCAGTATTTT. Encoded protein: CASSGQSTDTQYF.